This T cell receptor (beta chain) was documented in a study of Ad26.COV2.S vaccination and SARS-CoV-2 variants. Overall study context: Recipients of Ad26.COV2.S got it intramuscularly, once or twice 56 days apart. Study observations and caveats: Those who received the vaccine showed greater spike-specific TCR breadth than those given placebo.

The J segment lost 6 bases and the V segment lost 2 bases, leaving 7 bases of the junction unmatched. Per the germline V gene, CDR1 is SGHRS and CDR2 is YFSETQ. The CDR3 sequence is 16 residues long. As to treatment: approximately 18 received Ad26.COV2.S at low or high dose, single or two shots; several received placebo; per-sample allocation not given. Specimens were obtained on day 63 following the first vaccine or placebo injection. A Boston donor was an adult aged 18-55 years. Its platform was an Ad26 vector, and its expressed antigen was Wuhan-strain SARS-CoV-2 spike. A remark on this clone: No antigen is known for it.

Sequencing used immunoSEQ multiplex PCR; TCRdb keeps in-frame clones, though not all of them. The data contain some 340,000 clones, 70% to 90% of them singletons. The source was peripheral blood, collected in a trial of Ad26.COV2.S vaccine versus placebo. The sequence derives from a person aged 18 to 59 who received the Ad26.COV2.S COVID-19 vaccine or a placebo. The V and J genes are TRBV5-1 and TRBJ2-2, with TRBD2 matching over 10 bases. The CDR3 DNA reads as TGCGCCAGCAGCTTTGGAGCTAGCGGGGGTCCCGGGGAGCTGTTTTTT. This sequence encodes CASSFGASGGPGELFF.